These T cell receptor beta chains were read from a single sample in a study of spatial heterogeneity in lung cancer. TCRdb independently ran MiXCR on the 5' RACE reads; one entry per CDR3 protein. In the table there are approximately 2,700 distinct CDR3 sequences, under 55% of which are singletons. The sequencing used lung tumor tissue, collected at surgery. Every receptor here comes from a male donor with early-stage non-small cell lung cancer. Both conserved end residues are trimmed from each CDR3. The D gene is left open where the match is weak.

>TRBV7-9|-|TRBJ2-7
ASSQGAASSVTEQY
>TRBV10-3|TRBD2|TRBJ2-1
ATLGTSGSNEQF
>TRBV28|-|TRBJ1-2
ASSQSYGVYGYT
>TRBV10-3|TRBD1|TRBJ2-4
AILDRGKNIQY
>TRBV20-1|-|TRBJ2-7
SASRRGLGQQY
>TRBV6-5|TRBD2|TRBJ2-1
ASSWGGRYNEQF
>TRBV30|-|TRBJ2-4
AWKYVAKNIQY
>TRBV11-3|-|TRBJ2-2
ASSNTAGSGELF
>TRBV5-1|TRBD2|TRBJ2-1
ASQGTSGSYNEQF
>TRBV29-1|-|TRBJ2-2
SATTENTGELF
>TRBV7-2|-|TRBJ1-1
ASSSQGQTNTEAF
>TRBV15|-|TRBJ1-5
ATSIRRDNNQPQH
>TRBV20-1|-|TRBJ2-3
SARDLLRVDTQY
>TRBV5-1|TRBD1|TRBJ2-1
ASSWTGSEQF
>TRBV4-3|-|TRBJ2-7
ASSQGWGADEQY
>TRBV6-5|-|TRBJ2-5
ASSYSRGETQY
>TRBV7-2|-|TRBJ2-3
ASRPRSTDTQY
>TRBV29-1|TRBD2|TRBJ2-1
SVEGASGRFNEQF
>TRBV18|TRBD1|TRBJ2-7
ASSPGQGVEQY
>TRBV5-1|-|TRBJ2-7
ASSPGYQGYEQY
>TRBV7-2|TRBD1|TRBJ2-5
ASSSTGVRETQY
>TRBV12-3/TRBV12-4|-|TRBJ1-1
ASSGGGARNTEAF
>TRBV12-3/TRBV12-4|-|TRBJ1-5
ASSITDSNQPQH
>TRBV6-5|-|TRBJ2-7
ASSAQGGNEQY
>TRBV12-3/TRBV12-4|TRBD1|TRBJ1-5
ASSGQGNSNQPQH
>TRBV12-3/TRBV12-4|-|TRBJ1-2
ASSLTVPYGYT
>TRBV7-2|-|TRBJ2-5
ASSLTRGPQTQY
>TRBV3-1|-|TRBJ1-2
ASSQEVGFYT
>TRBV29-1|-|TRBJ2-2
SVAGGYTGELF
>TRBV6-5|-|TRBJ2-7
ASRKEDSHEQY
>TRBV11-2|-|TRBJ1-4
ASSFTRGAGEKLF
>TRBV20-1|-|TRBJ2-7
SARDPRGGDEQY
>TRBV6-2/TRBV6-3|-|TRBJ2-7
ASKDNPGPYEQY
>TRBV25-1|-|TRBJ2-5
ASSETWSQETQY
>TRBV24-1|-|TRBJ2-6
ASIGRSGANVLT
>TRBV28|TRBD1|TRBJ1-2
ASSSRDRATYGYT
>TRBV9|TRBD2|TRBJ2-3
ASSAQLAGATDTQY
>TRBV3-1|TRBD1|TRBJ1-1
ASSPSGQLNTEAF
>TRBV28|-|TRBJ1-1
ASSPRDALGTEAF
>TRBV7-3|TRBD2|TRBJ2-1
ASSFMAGGVNEQF
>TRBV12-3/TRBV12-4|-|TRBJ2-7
ASSLPGQGEQY
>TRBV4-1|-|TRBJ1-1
ASSHKGGTEAF
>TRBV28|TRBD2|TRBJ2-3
ASRGLAGLRDTQY
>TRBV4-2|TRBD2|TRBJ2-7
ASSQAGLAGGWYEQY
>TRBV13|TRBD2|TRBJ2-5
ASALAGETQY
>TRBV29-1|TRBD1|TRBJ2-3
SAGQGDTQY
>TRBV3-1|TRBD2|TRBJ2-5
ASSLGLAGQETQY
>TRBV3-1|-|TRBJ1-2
ASSHAGTFNYGYT
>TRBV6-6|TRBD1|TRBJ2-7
ASSYDREYEQY
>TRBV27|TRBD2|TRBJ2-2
ASSFTGLAALTGELF
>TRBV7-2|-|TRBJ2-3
ASRLTGTTDTQY
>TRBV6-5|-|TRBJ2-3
ASRYSTSTDTQY
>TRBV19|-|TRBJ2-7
ASSIGGGRTYEQY
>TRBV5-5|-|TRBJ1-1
ASFHMNTEAF
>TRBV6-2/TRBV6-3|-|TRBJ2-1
ASSSSGSNEQF
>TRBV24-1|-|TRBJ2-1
ATSDPQDRRNEQF
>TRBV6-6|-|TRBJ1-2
ASSPNRIRNYGYT
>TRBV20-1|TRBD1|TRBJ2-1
SARDGETGGSEQF
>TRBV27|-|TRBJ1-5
ASSLEMNQPQH
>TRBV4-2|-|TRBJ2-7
ASSHLGAVPYEQY